This TCR delta chain was identified in a study of gamma-delta chains in newborns, infants, children. At the level of the study: Polyclonal expansion of innate γδ T cells after birth follows microbial exposure.

Per the germline V gene, CDR1 is TSWWSYY and CDR2 is QGS. Trimming took 4 bases from V and 0 from J, leaving 15 bases between them. The CDR3 is made up of 17 amino acids. TCRdb redid clone calling on the reads using CATT. Altogether 3,000 to 3,500 delta-chain clones are present, under 1.5% being singletons, with the ten largest covering roughly 23%. This clone appeared a few times. The sample was blood. This rearrangement joins TRDV1 to TRDJ2; perhaps TRDD3 as D (6 bases). This receptor was taken from a child who was a newborn, infant or young child, either healthy, febrile or measles-vaccinated (not recorded which). As DNA, the CDR3 is TGTGCTCTTGGGGGCCATACTGGGAGACCTTTGACAGCACAACTCTTCTTT. Its protein product is CALGGHTGRPLTAQLFF.